This T cell receptor (beta chain) is from a study of blood T cell repertoires in COVID-19. Study overall: From the United States, Italy and Spain came samples of acute and convalescent COVID-19. Nucleic acid was either cDNA or gDNA, and it came from T cells, B-cell-depleted T cells, or PBMCs.

The method was immunoSEQ multiplex PCR; TCRdb's version includes in-frame clones alone and lacks a portion of them. The data hold about 68,000 clones, with approximately 90% observed a single time. After removal of 4 bases from V and 5 bases from J, the junction contained 8 bases not matched to a gene. The germline V gene has CDR1 MDHEN and CDR2 SYDVKM. This CDR3 has 16 amino acids. The rearrangement uses TRBV28 and TRBJ2-3, with 11 nucleotides matching TRBD2. Sequencing was performed on peripheral blood. The sequence derives from a man aged 45-65 years with acute or convalescent COVID-19. The CDR3 nucleotides read TGTGCCAGCAGTTCCGTAGCGGGAGGGCGTGTAGATACGCAGTATTTT. Its translation: CASSSVAGGRVDTQYF.